The 20 T cell receptor beta chains in this list originate from one sample, sequenced in a study of vaccination and CD4 T cells after COVID-19. Oncomine TCR Beta short-read sequencing was applied to DNA from cultured CD4+ T cells. TCRdb re-called the PCR reads through MiXCR, storing one row per CDR3 protein. The table lists tens of thousands of distinct CDR3 sequences, around a third of them singletons. These receptors' targets are unknown. Time point specified: late sampling 161 to 241 days after vaccination in three convalescent patients. Treatment: roughly 10-day PBMC culture with coronavirus spike peptide pools or control peptides (ViraFEST assay). Sequences were derived from CD4+ T cells from blood, cultured in vitro, sampled about 7 months after SARS-CoV-2 vaccination. The receptors come from a human donor who had recovered from COVID-19.

J is TRBJ2-1 and V is TRBV15, with D uncertain. From germline, CDR1 is LNHNV and CDR2 YYDKDF (reference sequence). The CDR3 extends over 13 amino acids. V gave up 7 bases and J gave up 9 bases, with 16 bases separating them. In DNA form, the CDR3 reads TGTGCCACCACCCGCCCTCCCACGGGTGAGCAGTTCTTC. Amino acids: CATTRPPTGEQFF.

This chain links TRBV7-6 with TRBJ1-5; 9 bases match TRBD1. The V segment lost 5 bases and the J segment 4 bases; nucleotides outside the gene matches: 6. The germline V gene has CDR1 SGHVS and CDR2 FNYEAQ. The CDR3 extends over 15 amino acids. The CDR3 DNA follows: TGTGCCAGCAGCATGGGACAGGGTCTTAATCAGCCCCAGCATTTT. This translates into CASSMGQGLNQPQHF.

This clonotype was picked up a small number of times. The chain combines TRBV7-6 with TRBJ2-1, with D perhaps assigned TRBD1 or TRBD2 (5 bases each). There are 16 residues in the CDR3. Germline V gene lookup returns CDR1 SGHVS and CDR2 FNYEAQ. V was trimmed by 1 base and J by 1 base, leaving 11 bases between them. CDR3 DNA: TGTGCCAGCAGCTTAGACCCGGGGCAATCCTACAATGAGCAGTTCTTC. As protein: CASSLDPGQSYNEQFF.

The gene calls are TRBV2 and TRBJ1-2; 8 nucleotides agree with TRBD1. Unmatched junction bases numbered 6, after V lost 7 bases and J lost 2 bases. CDR3 length: 14 amino acids. Germline-derived CDR1 and CDR2 are SNHLY and FYNNEI. CDR3 in DNA: TGTGCCAGCAACCGGGACAGGATCAACTATGGCTACACCTTC. It codes for CASNRDRINYGYTF. The full variable domain, its missing parts supplied by reference TRBV2 and TRBJ1-2, is EPEVTQTPSHQVTQMGQEVILRCVPISNHLYFYWYRQILGQKVEFLVSFYNNEISEKSEIFDDQFSVERPDGSNFTLKIRSTKLEDSAMYFCASNRDRINYGYTFGSGTRLTVV.

The DNA for the CDR3 is TGTGCCAGCAGCCCAAGGAAACTAGCGGGGGGACGGGAGACCCAGTACTTC. Its protein product is CASSPRKLAGGRETQYF. This rearrangement joins TRBV11-2 to TRBJ2-5; TRBD2 matches 12 bases. This CDR3 is built from 17 residues. V was clipped by 5 bases and J by 5 bases; unmatched bases: 12. Germline V gene lookup returns CDR1 SGHAT and CDR2 FQNNGV.

The V and J genes are TRBV27 and TRBJ2-7; D gene uncertain. Germline V gives CDR1 MNHEY, CDR2 SMNVEV (reference sequence). The CDR3 length is 15 residues. Trimming shortened V by 3 bases and J by 1 base, and 13 bases separated the two germline ends. CDR3 bases: TGTGCCAGCAGTTTCCATGGCGGTTTATCCTACGAGCAGTACTTC. The encoded protein is CASSFHGGLSYEQYF.

In this sample, this clonotype turned up once. V gene TRBV20-1 combines with J gene TRBJ1-4; D is ambiguous. From germline, CDR1 is DFQATT and CDR2 SNEGSKA (reference sequence). V was shortened by 3 bases and J by 0 bases, with 8 bases between the two germline ends. The length of the CDR3 is 14 residues. The CDR3 bases are TGCAGTGCTAGGCTGGTCACAACTAATGAAAAACTGTTTTTT. This gives the protein CSARLVTTNEKLFF.

The chain joins TRBV21-1 to TRBJ2-1; the DNA was not compared with TRBD2, the D call given in the table. TRBV21-1 is a pseudogene segment. The CDR3 spans 14 residues. The CDR3 DNA sequence: TGTGCCAGCAGCATAAGGGAAGCGGCCAATGAGCAGTTCTTC. Protein product: CASSIREAANEQFF.

This clonotype has a handful of counts. J is TRBJ2-1 and V is TRBV20-1; TRBD2 agrees at 12 bases. Germline trimming cut 5 bases from V and 3 bases from J; bases unmatched to any gene: 11. CDR1 is DFQATT, CDR2 SNEGSKA, per germline (reference sequence). This CDR3 has 17 residues. The CDR3 here is CSAFLRSSGRDYNEQFF. As DNA, the CDR3 is TGCAGTGCTTTTCTGCGGTCTAGCGGGAGGGACTACAATGAGCAGTTCTTC.

The chain recombines TRBV18 with TRBJ2-3, with TRBD1 matching 7 bases. The CDR3 runs to 15 residues. V lost 5 bases, J lost 4 bases, and 9 bases stayed unmatched. Germline V gives CDR1 KGHSH, CDR2 LQKENI. The CDR3 nucleotides are TGTGCCAGCTCAGCCAGGACAGGTCTAGCAGATACGCAGTATTTT. As protein: CASSARTGLADTQYF.

The chain recombines TRBV18 with TRBJ2-5, with 12 bases identical to TRBD1. V gave up 3 bases and J gave up 4 bases; unmatched junction bases: 6. The CDR3 extends over 16 amino acids. Germline CDR1 KGHSH, CDR2 LQKENI. Here the CDR3 reads CASSPPGQGAVETQYF. Here the CDR3 DNA reads TGTGCCAGCTCACCGCCGGGACAGGGGGCCGTAGAGACCCAGTACTTC.

V is TRBV7-9 and J is TRBJ2-1; TRBD2 aligns across 11 bases. Germline V gives CDR1 SEHNR, CDR2 FQNEAQ (reference sequence). The CDR3 loop spans 15 amino acids. V dropped 5 bases and J dropped 8; count of bases not matched to a gene: 8. The CDR3 is CASSPWTSGLHEQFF. The CDR3 coding sequence is TGTGCCAGCAGCCCGTGGACTAGCGGGCTTCATGAGCAGTTCTTC.

This clonotype is deemed medium-sized (0.01 to 0.1%). The rearrangement links TRBV20-1 to TRBJ1-6; no reliable D call. The V gene lost 3 bases and the J gene lost 6 bases, with 9 bases spanning the gap. Germline V lookup: CDR1 DFQATT, CDR2 SNEGSKA (reference sequence). This CDR3 region has 13 residues. The CDR3 loop is CSARELTNSPLHF. In nucleotides, the CDR3 is TGCAGTGCTAGGGAACTGACTAATTCACCCCTCCACTTT.

The chain is built from TRBV6-1 and TRBJ2-5, with no clear D. CDR3 length: 16 residues. V lost 1 base, J lost 2 bases, and 14 bases lay in between. The germline gives CDR1 MNHNS, CDR2 SASEGT. For the CDR3, the DNA is TGTGCCAGCAGTGAAGAAGGGTTTCGGCGGCAAGAGACCCAGTACTTC. It is translated as CASSEEGFRRQETQYF.

CDR3: CSARDIGERGRNEQYF. DNA of the CDR3: TGCAGTGCTAGAGATATCGGAGAGAGGGGGCGGAACGAGCAGTACTTC. The V gene is TRBV20-1, the J gene TRBJ2-7; 7 bases match TRBD1. The CDR3 has 16 residues. CDR1 and CDR2 from the germline V gene are DFQATT and SNEGSKA (reference sequence). Germline trimming cut 0 bases from V and 5 bases from J; bases unmatched to any gene: 13.

The V call is TRBV19, the J call TRBJ2-4; the D is unclear. The CDR3 length is 14 residues. V was trimmed by 3 bases and J by 0 bases, leaving 6 bases between them. The germline V gene has CDR1 LNHDA and CDR2 SQIVND (reference sequence). DNA for the CDR3: TGTGCCAGTAGTATCCAGATAGCCAAAAACATTCAGTACTTC. This translates into CASSIQIAKNIQYF.

The rearrangement links TRBV20-1 to TRBJ1-2; no firm D call. V lost 0 bases and J lost 4, with 6 bases in between. CDR3 size: 12 residues. In germline, CDR1 is DFQATT, CDR2 SNEGSKA (reference sequence). The CDR3 DNA follows: TGCAGTGCTAGAGACAGGTCCTATGGCTACACCTTC. Its protein is CSARDRSYGYTF.

This clonotype was seen more than once but under ten times. V and J are TRBV7-8 and TRBJ1-1, with D uncertain. The V end was cut by 4 bases, the J end by 3 bases, with 15 bases between. Germline V lookup: CDR1 SGHVS, CDR2 FQNEAQ. This CDR3 comprises 15 residues. The CDR3 bases are TGTGCCAGCAGCTCCCCTGGAGGAGGGCACACTGAAGCTTTCTTT. Translated: CASSSPGGGHTEAFF.

The chain joins TRBV6-1 to TRBJ2-1, with 10 bases identical to TRBD1. Germline loops: CDR1 MNHNS, CDR2 SASEGT. V trimming: 6 bases; J trimming: 9 bases; junction bases outside the gene matches: 8. The CDR3 is 14 residues long. In DNA form, the CDR3 reads TGTGCCAGCAGCCAGACAGGGGGCTTAAGTGAGCAGTTCTTC. It yields the protein CASSQTGGLSEQFF.

As DNA, the CDR3 is TGTGCCGGACGCTCAGCGGGGGGCACAGATACGCAGTATTTT. Protein product: CAGRSAGGTDTQYF. The chain joins TRBV30 to TRBJ2-3, with 8 bases aligning to TRBD2. V was clipped by 8 bases and J by 1 base; unmatched bases: 8. The CDR3 loop spans 14 amino acids. Germline V gene data show CDR1 as GTSNPN and CDR2 as SVGIG (reference sequence). Looking up the rest from reference TRBV30 and TRBJ2-3 gives the full variable domain: SQTIHQWPATLVQPVGSPLSLECTVEGTSNPNLYWYRQAAGRGLQLLFYSVGIGQISSEVPQNLSASRPQDRQFILSSKKLLLSDSGFYLCAGRSAGGTDTQYFGPGTRLTVL.